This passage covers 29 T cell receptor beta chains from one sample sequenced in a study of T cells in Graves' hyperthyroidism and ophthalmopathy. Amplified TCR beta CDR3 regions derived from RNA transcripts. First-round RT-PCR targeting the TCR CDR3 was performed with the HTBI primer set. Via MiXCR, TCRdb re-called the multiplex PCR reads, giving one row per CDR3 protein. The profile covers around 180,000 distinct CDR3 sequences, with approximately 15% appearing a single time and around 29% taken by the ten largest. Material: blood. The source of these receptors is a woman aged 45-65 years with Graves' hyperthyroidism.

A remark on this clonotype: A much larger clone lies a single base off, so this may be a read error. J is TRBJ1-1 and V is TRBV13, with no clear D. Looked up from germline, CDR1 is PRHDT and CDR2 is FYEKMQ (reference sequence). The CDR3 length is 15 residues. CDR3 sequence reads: CAGSLGGYKNTEAFF. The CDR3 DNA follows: TGTGCCGGCAGCTTAGGCGGATACAAGAACACTGAAGCTTTCTTT.

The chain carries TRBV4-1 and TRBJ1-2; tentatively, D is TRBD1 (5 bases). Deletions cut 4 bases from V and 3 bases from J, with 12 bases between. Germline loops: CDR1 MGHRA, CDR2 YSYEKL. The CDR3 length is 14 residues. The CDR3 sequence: CASSPMGGYYGYTF. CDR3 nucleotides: TGCGCCAGCAGCCCCATGGGGGGGTACTATGGCTACACCTTC.

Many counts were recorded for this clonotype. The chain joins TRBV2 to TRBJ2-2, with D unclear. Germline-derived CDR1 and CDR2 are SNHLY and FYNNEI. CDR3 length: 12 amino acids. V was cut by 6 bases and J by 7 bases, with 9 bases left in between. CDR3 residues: CASSRFGGELFF. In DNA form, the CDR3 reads TGTGCCAGCAGCCGGTTTGGCGGGGAGCTGTTTTTT.

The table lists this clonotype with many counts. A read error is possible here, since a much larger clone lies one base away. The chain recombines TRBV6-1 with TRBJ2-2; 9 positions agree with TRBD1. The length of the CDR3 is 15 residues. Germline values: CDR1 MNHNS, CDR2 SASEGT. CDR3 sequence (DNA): TGTGCCAGCACCGCGGGACAGGGAAGAACCGGGGAGCCGTTTTTT. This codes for CASTAGQGRTGEPFF.

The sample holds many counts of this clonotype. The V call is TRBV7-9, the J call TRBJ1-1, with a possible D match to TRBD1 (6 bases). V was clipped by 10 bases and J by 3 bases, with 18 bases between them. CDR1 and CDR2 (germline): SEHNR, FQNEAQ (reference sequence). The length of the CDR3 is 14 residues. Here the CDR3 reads CATFLGGWDTEAFF. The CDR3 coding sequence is TGTGCCACGTTCTTAGGGGGATGGGACACTGAAGCTTTCTTT. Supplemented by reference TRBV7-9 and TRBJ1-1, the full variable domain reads DTGVSQNPRHKITKRGQNVTFRCDPISEHNRLYWYRQTLGQGPEFLTYFQNEAQLEKSRLLSDRFSAERPKGSFSTLEIQRTEQGDSAMYLCATFLGGWDTEAFFGQGTRLTVV.

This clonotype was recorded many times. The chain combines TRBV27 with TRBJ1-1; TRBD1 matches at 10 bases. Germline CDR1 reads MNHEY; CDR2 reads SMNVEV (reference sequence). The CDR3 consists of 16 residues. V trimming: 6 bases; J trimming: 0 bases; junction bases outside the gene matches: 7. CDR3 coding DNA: TGTGCCAGCAGATCCCTAGGACAGGGGGTGAACACTGAAGCTTTCTTT. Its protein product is CASRSLGQGVNTEAFF.

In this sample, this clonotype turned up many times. CDR3 sequence: CASSYFPRNTEAFF. The CDR3 bases are TGTGCCAGCAGTTACTTCCCTAGGAACACTGAAGCTTTCTTT. The chain joins TRBV6-2 or TRBV6-3 to TRBJ1-1; D call uncertain. The germline CDR1 and CDR2 sequences are MNHEY and SVGEGT. The ends were cut back, 1 base at V and 1 base at J, with 7 bases in the middle. The CDR3 sequence is 14 residues long.

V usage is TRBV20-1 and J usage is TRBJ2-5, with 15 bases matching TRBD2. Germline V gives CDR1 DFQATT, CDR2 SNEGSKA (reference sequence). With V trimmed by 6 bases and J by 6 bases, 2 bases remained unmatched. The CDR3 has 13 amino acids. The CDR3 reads CSAGTSGRQTQYF. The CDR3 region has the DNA TGCAGTGCGGGGACTAGCGGGAGGCAGACCCAGTACTTC.

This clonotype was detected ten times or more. The DNA for the CDR3 is TGTGCCAGCAGTTACGAAAACAGGGGTACCCAGCATTTT. Its translation is CASSYENRGTQHF. The chain recombines TRBV6-1 with TRBJ1-5; TRBD1 matches at 7 bases. Per germline, CDR1 MNHNS and CDR2 SASEGT. The CDR3 has 13 residues. The trim removed 5 bases at V and 11 bases at J, leaving 9 bases unmatched.

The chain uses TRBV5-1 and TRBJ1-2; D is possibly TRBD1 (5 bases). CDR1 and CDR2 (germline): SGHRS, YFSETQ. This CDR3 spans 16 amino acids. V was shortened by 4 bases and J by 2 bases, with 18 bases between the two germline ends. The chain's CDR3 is CASSLTRGSLNYGYTF. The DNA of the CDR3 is TGCGCCAGCAGCCTCACGCGGGGCAGCCTAAACTATGGCTACACCTTC.

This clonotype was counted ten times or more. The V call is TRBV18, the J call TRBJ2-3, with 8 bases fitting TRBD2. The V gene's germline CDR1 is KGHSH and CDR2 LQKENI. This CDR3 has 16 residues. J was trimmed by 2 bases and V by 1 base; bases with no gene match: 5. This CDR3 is CASSPRGSGATDTQYF. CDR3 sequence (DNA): TGTGCCAGCTCACCACGGGGTAGCGGGGCCACAGATACGCAGTATTTT.

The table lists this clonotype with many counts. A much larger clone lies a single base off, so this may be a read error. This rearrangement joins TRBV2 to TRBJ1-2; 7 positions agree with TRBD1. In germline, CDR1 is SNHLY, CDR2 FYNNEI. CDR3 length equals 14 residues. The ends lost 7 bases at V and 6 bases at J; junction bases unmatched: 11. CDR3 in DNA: TGTGCCAGCAACCAGGACAGGCTCAGAGATGGCTACACCTTC. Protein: CASNQDRLRDGYTF.

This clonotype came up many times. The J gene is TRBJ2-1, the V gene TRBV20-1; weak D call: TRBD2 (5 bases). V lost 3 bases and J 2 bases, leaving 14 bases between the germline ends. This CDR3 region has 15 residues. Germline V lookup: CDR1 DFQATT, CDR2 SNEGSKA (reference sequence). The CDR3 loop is CSARERGNPYNEQFF. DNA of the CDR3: TGCAGTGCTAGGGAACGGGGTAACCCCTACAATGAGCAGTTCTTC.

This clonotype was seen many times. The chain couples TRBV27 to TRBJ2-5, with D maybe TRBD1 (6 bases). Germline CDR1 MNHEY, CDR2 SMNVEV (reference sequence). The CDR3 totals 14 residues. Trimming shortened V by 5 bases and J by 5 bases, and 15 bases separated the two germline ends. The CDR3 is CASSQTGRRETQYF. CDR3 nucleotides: TGTGCCAGCAGTCAAACAGGGCGGCGGGAGACCCAGTACTTC.

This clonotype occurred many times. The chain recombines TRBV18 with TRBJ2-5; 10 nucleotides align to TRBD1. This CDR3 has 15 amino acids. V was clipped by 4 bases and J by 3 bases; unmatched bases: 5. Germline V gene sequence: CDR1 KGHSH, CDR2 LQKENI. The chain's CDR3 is CASSRATGGEETQYF. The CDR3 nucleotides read TGTGCCAGCTCACGAGCGACAGGGGGCGAAGAGACCCAGTACTTC.

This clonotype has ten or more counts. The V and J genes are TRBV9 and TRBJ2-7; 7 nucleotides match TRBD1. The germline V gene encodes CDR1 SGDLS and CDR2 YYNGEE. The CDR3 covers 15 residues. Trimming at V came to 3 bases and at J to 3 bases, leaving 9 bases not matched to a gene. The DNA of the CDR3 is TGTGCCAGCAGCGGGGGGACAGACTACTACTACGAGCAGTACTTC. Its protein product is CASSGGTDYYYEQYF.

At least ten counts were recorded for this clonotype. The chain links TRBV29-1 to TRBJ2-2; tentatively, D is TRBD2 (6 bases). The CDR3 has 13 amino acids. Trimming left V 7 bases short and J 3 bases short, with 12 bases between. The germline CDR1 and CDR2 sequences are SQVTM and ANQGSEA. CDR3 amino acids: CSGVGTYTGELFF. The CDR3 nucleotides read TGCAGCGGTGTGGGGACTTACACCGGGGAGCTGTTTTTT.

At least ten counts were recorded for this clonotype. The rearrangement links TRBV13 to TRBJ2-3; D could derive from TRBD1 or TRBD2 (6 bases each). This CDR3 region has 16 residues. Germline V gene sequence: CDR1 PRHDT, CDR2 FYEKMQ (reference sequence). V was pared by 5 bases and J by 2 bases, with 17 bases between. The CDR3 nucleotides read TGTGCCAGCAGCCGCTGGGGGGCCGCCAACACAGATACGCAGTATTTT. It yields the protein CASSRWGAANTDTQYF.

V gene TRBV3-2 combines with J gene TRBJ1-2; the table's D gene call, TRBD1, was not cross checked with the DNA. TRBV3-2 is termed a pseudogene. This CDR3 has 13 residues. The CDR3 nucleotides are TGTGCCAGCAGCCATATCAGGGGTTTTGGCTACACCTTC. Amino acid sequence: CASSHIRGFGYTF.

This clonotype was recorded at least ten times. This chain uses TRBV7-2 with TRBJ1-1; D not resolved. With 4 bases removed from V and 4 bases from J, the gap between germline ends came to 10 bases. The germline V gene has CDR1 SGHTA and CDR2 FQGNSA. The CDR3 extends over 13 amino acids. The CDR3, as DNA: TGTGCCAGCAGCTCTAATGGACCCACTGAAGCTTTCTTT. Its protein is CASSSNGPTEAFF. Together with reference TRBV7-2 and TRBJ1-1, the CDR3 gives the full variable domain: GAGVSQSPSNKVTEKGKDVELRCDPISGHTALYWYRQSLGQGLEFLIYFQGNSAPDKSGLPSDRFSAERTGGSVSTLTIQRTQQEDSAVYLCASSSNGPTEAFFGQGTRLTVV.

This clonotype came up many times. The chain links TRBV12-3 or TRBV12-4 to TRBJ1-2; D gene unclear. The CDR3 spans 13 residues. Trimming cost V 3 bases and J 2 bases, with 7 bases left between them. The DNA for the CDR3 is TGTGCCAGCAGTTTCGGGGAGAACTATGGCTACACCTTC. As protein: CASSFGENYGYTF.

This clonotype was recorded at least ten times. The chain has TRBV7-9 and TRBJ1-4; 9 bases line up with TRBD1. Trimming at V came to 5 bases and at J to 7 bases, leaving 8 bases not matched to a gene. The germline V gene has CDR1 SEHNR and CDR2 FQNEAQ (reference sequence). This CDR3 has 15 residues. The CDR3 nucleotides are TGTGCCAGCAGCGTGCCCGGGACAGGGATTGAAAAACTGTTTTTT. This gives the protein CASSVPGTGIEKLFF.

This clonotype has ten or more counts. The CDR3 protein is CASSYSGNSYEQYF. Here the CDR3 DNA reads TGTGCCAGCAGCTATTCCGGGAACTCCTACGAGCAGTACTTC. This sequence joins TRBV11-2 and TRBJ2-7, with a possible D match to TRBD2 (5 bases). The germline CDR1 and CDR2 sequences are SGHAT and FQNNGV. This CDR3 comprises 14 residues. Trimming cost V 4 bases and J 0 bases, with 10 bases left between them.

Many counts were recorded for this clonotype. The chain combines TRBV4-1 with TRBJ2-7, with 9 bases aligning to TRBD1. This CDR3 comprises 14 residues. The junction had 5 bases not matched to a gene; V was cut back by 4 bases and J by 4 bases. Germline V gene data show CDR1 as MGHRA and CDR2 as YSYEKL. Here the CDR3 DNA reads TGCGCCAGCAGCCCACAGGGGGCCTCGTACGAGCAGTACTTC. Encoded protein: CASSPQGASYEQYF.

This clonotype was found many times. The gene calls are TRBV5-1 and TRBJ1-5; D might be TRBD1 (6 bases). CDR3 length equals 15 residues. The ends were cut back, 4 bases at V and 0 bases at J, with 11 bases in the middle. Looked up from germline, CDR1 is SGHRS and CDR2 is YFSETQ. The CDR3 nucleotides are TGCGCCAGCAGCCCACAGGGAGATAGCAATCAGCCCCAGCATTTT. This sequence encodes CASSPQGDSNQPQHF.

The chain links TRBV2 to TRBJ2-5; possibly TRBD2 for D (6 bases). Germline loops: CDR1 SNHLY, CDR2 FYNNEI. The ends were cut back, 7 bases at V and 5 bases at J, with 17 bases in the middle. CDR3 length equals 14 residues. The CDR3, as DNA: TGTGCCAGCACCCTCGGAGGGGCTGGGGAGACCCAGTACTTC. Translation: CASTLGGAGETQYF.

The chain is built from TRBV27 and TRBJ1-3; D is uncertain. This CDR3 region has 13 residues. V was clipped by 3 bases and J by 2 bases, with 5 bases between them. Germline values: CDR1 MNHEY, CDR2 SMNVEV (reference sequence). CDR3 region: CASSFFPGNTIYF. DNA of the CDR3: TGTGCCAGCAGTTTTTTCCCTGGAAACACCATATATTTT.

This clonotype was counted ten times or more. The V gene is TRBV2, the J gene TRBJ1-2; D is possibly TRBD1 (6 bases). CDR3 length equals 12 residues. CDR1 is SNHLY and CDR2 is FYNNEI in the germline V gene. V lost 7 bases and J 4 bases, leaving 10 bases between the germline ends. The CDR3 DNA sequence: TGTGCCAGCAACGACAGGTCCTATGGCTACACCTTC. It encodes CASNDRSYGYTF.

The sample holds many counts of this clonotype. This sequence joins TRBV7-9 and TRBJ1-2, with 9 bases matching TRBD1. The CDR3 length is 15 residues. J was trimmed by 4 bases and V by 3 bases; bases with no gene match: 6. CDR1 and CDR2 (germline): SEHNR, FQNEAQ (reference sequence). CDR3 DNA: TGTGCCAGCAGCTTGGGGACAGGGTCTTTCTATGGCTACACCTTC. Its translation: CASSLGTGSFYGYTF.